The present T cell receptor (beta chain) was sequenced within a study of cytomegalovirus exposure and HLA in healthy donors. Primers for the PCR totalled 60 Vbeta and 13 Jbeta. Here immunoSEQ multiplex PCR was the method, and the copy in TCRdb shows in-frame clones only, minus some. The repertoire holds 160,000 or so clones, with around 76% as singletons. Regarding the study as a whole: As was reported, the classifier diagnosed cytomegalovirus status with high specificity and sensitivity. A cluster of highly shared sequence variants was likely a sequencing artifact. DRB1 had the most TCR associations and HLA-C the fewest, a later analysis found, with rates varying by HLA locus.

The CDR3 is 16 amino acids. Germline V gene sequence: CDR1 ENHRY, CDR2 SYGVKD. The trim removed 3 bases at V and 3 bases at J, leaving 7 bases unmatched. In its sample, this clone was seen a few times. Antigen unknown. This sequence was found in a man between 40 and 49 years old in good health and CMV-seronegative. Sequencing was carried out using PBMCs. This chain joins TRBV10-3 and TRBJ2-7, with TRBD1 identical over 11 bases. CDR3 nucleotide sequence: TGTGCCATCAGTGACCCCGGGACAGGGGGATTCTACGAGCAGTACTTC. Amino acids: CAISDPGTGGFYEQYF.